The 24 T cell receptor beta chains below come from one sample, sequenced in a study of T-cell memory formation after mild COVID-19. TCRdb used MiXCR to reprocess the 5' RACE reads, holding one entry per CDR3 protein. There are 150,000 to 200,000 distinct CDR3 sequences in the sample; less than 20% occur only once, and roughly 3.8% lies in the top ten. Sequencing used PBMCs or a T cell subset sorted from them (not recorded which). All receptors come from a man aged 18 to 29 who had mild COVID-19 (a few samples of this study predate the infection). Cell type and time point are not known.

This clonotype was seen more than once but under ten times. The rearrangement joins TRBV7-6 to TRBJ2-2; D call uncertain. The V end was cut by 1 base, the J end by 0 bases, with 9 bases between. This CDR3 has 16 amino acids. Germline-derived CDR1 and CDR2 are SGHVS and FNYEAQ. The CDR3: CASSLGFSTNTGELFF. For the CDR3, the DNA is TGTGCCAGCAGCTTAGGTTTCAGTACGAACACCGGGGAGCTGTTTTTT.

This clonotype was observed a few times. The chain combines TRBV7-3 with TRBJ2-7, with D tentatively TRBD1 or TRBD2 (6 bases each). Germline CDR1 is SGHTA and CDR2 is FQGTGA. The CDR3 length is 15 residues. The V end lost 3 bases, the J end lost 2 bases, and 14 bases lay between the germline ends. In DNA form, the CDR3 reads TGTGCCAGCAGCTTGCGAGGGGGGCTGACCTACGAGCAGTACGTC. Protein sequence: CASSLRGGLTYEQYV.

The genes are TRBV12-3 or TRBV12-4 and TRBJ2-7; tentatively, D is TRBD1 or TRBD2 (5 bases each). The ends were cut back, 5 bases at V and 0 bases at J, with 11 bases in the middle. This CDR3 is built from 14 residues. CDR3: CASSRGPLSYEQYF. The CDR3 DNA is TGTGCCAGCAGTCGGGGCCCACTCTCCTACGAGCAGTACTTC.

This clonotype has a handful of counts. CDR3 loop: CASSERDRSEQYF. As DNA, the CDR3 is TGCGCCAGCAGTGAGCGGGACAGAAGCGAGCAGTACTTC. The chain recombines TRBV10-1 with TRBJ2-7, with 7 nucleotides matching TRBD1. Trimming removed 2 bases from V and 6 bases from J; junction bases left unmatched: 4. Germline CDR1 reads WNHNN; CDR2 reads SYGVQD (reference sequence). This CDR3 region has 13 residues.

J is TRBJ2-1 and V is TRBV7-6, with 10 bases matching TRBD2. Germline V gives CDR1 SGHVS, CDR2 FNYEAQ. The CDR3 is made up of 17 amino acids. The ends lost 6 bases at V and 4 bases at J; junction bases unmatched: 12. For the CDR3, the DNA is TGTGCCAGCAGTTCTAGCGGGGGAGCCGGGGGTTACAATGAGCAGTTCTTC. This gives the protein CASSSSGGAGGYNEQFF.

The gene calls are TRBV30 and TRBJ1-1; D call uncertain. Germline lookup yields CDR1 GTSNPN and CDR2 SVGIG (reference sequence). The CDR3 spans 11 residues. V was trimmed by 5 bases and J by 5 bases, leaving 9 bases between them. For the CDR3, the DNA is TGTGCCTGGGGGTCGGAGACTGAAGCTTTCTTT. It encodes CAWGSETEAFF. Based on the CDR3 plus reference TRBV30 and TRBJ1-1, the full variable domain is SQTIHQWPATLVQPVGSPLSLECTVEGTSNPNLYWYRQAAGRGLQLLFYSVGIGQISSEVPQNLSASRPQDRQFILSSKKLLLSDSGFYLCAWGSETEAFFGQGTRLTVV.

The table lists this clonotype with many counts. The rearrangement joins TRBV6-1 to TRBJ1-6; 8 bases agree with TRBD1. In germline, CDR1 is MNHNS, CDR2 SASEGT. This CDR3 has 14 amino acids. Trimming removed 6 bases from V and 7 bases from J; junction bases left unmatched: 5. The DNA for the CDR3 is TGTGCCAGCAGCCGGGACAGGTCAAATTCACCCCTCCACTTT. It translates to CASSRDRSNSPLHF.

The gene calls are TRBV5-1 and TRBJ2-3, with 8 positions matching TRBD1. The trim removed 0 bases at V and 2 bases at J, leaving 5 bases unmatched. Germline V gene data show CDR1 as SGHRS and CDR2 as YFSETQ. The CDR3 extends over 16 amino acids. The CDR3 loop is CASSLEDRDLTDTQYF. In DNA, the CDR3 is TGCGCCAGCAGCTTGGAGGACAGGGACCTCACAGATACGCAGTATTTT.

This clonotype has only a few counts. V is TRBV11-2 and J is TRBJ2-1; the match to TRBD2 covers 8 bases. This CDR3 spans 17 amino acids. Trimming cost V 0 bases and J 9 bases; bases outside gene matches: 13. Germline-derived CDR1 and CDR2 are SGHAT and FQNNGV. The DNA for the CDR3 is TGTGCCAGCAGCTTAGATATTTACGGGGGGGAATTTAGTGAGCAGTTCTTC. Protein: CASSLDIYGGEFSEQFF.

This clonotype was detected only a few times. CDR3 sequence: CASSKTSGTRETQYF. For the CDR3, the DNA is TGTGCCAGCAGTAAGACTAGCGGAACCCGAGAGACCCAGTACTTC. The V and J genes are TRBV7-8 and TRBJ2-5; 9 bases line up with TRBD2. This CDR3 has 15 amino acids. The germline gives CDR1 SGHVS, CDR2 FQNEAQ. V lost 6 bases to trimming and J lost 4 bases; unmatched junction nucleotides: 9.

This clonotype was observed a few times. V usage is TRBV28 and J usage is TRBJ2-3, with D perhaps being TRBD1 or TRBD2 (5 bases each). Germline V gene sequence: CDR1 MDHEN, CDR2 SYDVKM. Between the trimmed V and J ends, which lost 2 bases and 2 bases, there was a span of 11 bases. This CDR3 comprises 15 residues. The CDR3 loop is CASSLVGPSTDTQYF. Written as DNA, the CDR3 is TGTGCCAGCAGTTTAGTGGGACCCTCCACAGATACGCAGTATTTT. Combining the CDR3 with reference TRBV28 and TRBJ2-3 gives the whole variable domain DVKVTQSSRYLVKRTGEKVFLECVQDMDHENMFWYRQDPGLGLRLIYFSYDVKMKEKGDIPEGYSVSREKKERFSLILESASTNQTSMYLCASSLVGPSTDTQYFGPGTRLTVL.

The V and J genes are TRBV11-2 and TRBJ2-5; TRBD1 is a possible D gene (6 bases). Trimming took 1 base from V and 7 from J, leaving 19 bases between them. CDR1 is SGHAT and CDR2 is FQNNGV in the germline V gene. This CDR3 spans 16 amino acids. The CDR3 nucleotides read TGTGCCAGCAGCTTAGGGACGGGACAAATGTTAGGGACCCAGTACTTC. Its protein product is CASSLGTGQMLGTQYF.

This clonotype was counted between two and nine times. This sequence joins TRBV7-2 and TRBJ2-2; 8 bases fit TRBD2. CDR1 and CDR2 (germline): SGHTA, FQGNSA. Trimming at V came to 6 bases and at J to 3 bases, leaving 9 bases not matched to a gene. The CDR3 runs 16 residues. CDR3 loop: CASRQTSGAYTGELFF. The CDR3, as DNA: TGTGCCAGCAGACAAACTAGCGGCGCATACACCGGGGAGCTGTTTTTT.

There are a few counts of this clonotype. V gene TRBV4-1 combines with J gene TRBJ1-4; a possible D gene is TRBD1 (5 bases). CDR3 length: 15 amino acids. Between the trimmed V and J ends, which lost 3 bases and 5 bases, there was a span of 13 bases. Germline V gene data show CDR1 as MGHRA and CDR2 as YSYEKL. The CDR3 coding sequence is TGCGCCAGCAGCCACTTCGGGACGGCAAATGAAAAACTGTTTTTT. This codes for CASSHFGTANEKLFF.

The rearrangement joins TRBV29-1 to TRBJ1-2; no reliable D call. Germline V CDR1 and CDR2: SQVTM, ANQGSEA. The CDR3 loop spans 8 amino acids. CDR3 region: CSSGGYTF. In DNA, the CDR3 is TGCAGTTCGGGTGGCTACACCTTC.

The chain combines TRBV19 with TRBJ1-2, with 7 positions matching TRBD1. CDR1 and CDR2 from the germline V gene are LNHDA and SQIVND (reference sequence). V dropped 8 bases and J dropped 0; count of bases not matched to a gene: 3. This CDR3 is 13 amino acids long. CDR3 region: CASRGQTNYGYTF. CDR3 nucleotides: TGTGCCAGTCGGGGACAGACTAACTATGGCTACACCTTC.

The chain employs TRBV2 and TRBJ2-3; the match to TRBD1 covers 7 bases. Germline lookup yields CDR1 SNHLY and CDR2 FYNNEI. The CDR3 spans 15 residues. Losses at the gene ends were 4 bases for V and 1 base for J; bases not matched to a gene: 5. The CDR3: CASSGHTGGTDTQYF. The CDR3, as DNA: TGTGCCAGCAGTGGTCATACAGGGGGCACAGATACGCAGTATTTT.

This clonotype came up many times. The DNA for the CDR3 is TGCAGCCTTAGGGGGGTGAGGGATACGCAGTATTTT. Its protein product is CSLRGVRDTQYF. The V gene is TRBV29-1, the J gene TRBJ2-3; D could derive from TRBD1 or TRBD2 (6 bases each). The V end lost 8 bases, the J end lost 6 bases, and 15 bases lay between the germline ends. The CDR3 contains 12 residues. Looked up from germline, CDR1 is SQVTM and CDR2 is ANQGSEA.

This clonotype was observed a handful of times. V usage is TRBV28 and J usage is TRBJ2-1, with 11 positions matching TRBD1. J gave up 6 bases and V 5 bases, and 6 bases lay outside the gene matches. The germline V gene has CDR1 MDHEN and CDR2 SYDVKM. CDR3 length: 15 residues. The CDR3: CASSAGTGGGNEQFF. CDR3 DNA: TGTGCCAGCAGTGCCGGGACAGGGGGAGGCAATGAGCAGTTCTTC.

This chain uses TRBV9 with TRBJ1-2; no clear D. This CDR3 has 13 residues. From germline, CDR1 is SGDLS and CDR2 YYNGEE. Trimming cost V 2 bases and J 2 bases, with 7 bases left between them. Here the CDR3 DNA reads TGTGCCAGCAGCGTGGACCCCAACTATGGCTACACCTTC. Residues: CASSVDPNYGYTF.

The chain couples TRBV5-1 to TRBJ2-1; no clear D gene. Germline-derived CDR1 and CDR2 are SGHRS and YFSETQ. Trimming took 0 bases from V and 5 from J, leaving 12 bases between them. The CDR3 has 15 amino acids. The CDR3: CASSLAGAAHNEQFF. The CDR3 bases are TGCGCCAGCAGCTTGGCCGGCGCGGCGCACAATGAGCAGTTCTTC.

This clonotype was seen many times. The V and J genes are TRBV19 and TRBJ2-3; 8 nucleotides agree with TRBD1. The CDR3 runs 16 residues. V gave up 4 bases and J gave up 5 bases; unmatched junction bases: 11. Germline-derived CDR1 and CDR2 are LNHDA and SQIVND (reference sequence). CDR3 nucleotide sequence: TGTGCCAGTAGTACGCCCCGAGACAGGGGTGGAGATACGCAGTATTTT. Its translation: CASSTPRDRGGDTQYF.

By sample fraction, this clonotype is medium-sized. This rearrangement joins TRBV11-2 to TRBJ1-2; TRBD1 matches at 7 bases. Trimming took 5 bases from V and 3 from J; bases not matched to a gene: 3. This CDR3 is built from 13 residues. Per germline, CDR1 SGHAT and CDR2 FQNNGV. CDR3 loop: CASSPGQDYGYTF. CDR3 DNA sequence: TGTGCCAGCAGCCCTGGACAGGACTATGGCTACACCTTC.

This chain joins TRBV28 and TRBJ2-3, with TRBD1 matching 7 bases. CDR3 length: 14 residues. J gave up 0 bases and V 10 bases, and 7 bases lay outside the gene matches. Germline CDR1 and CDR2: MDHEN and SYDVKM. The CDR3 sequence: CAISTGSSTDTQYF. The CDR3 nucleotides read TGTGCCATATCGACAGGGTCTAGCACAGATACGCAGTATTTT. Filled out from reference TRBV28 and TRBJ2-3, the complete variable domain reads DVKVTQSSRYLVKRTGEKVFLECVQDMDHENMFWYRQDPGLGLRLIYFSYDVKMKEKGDIPEGYSVSREKKERFSLILESASTNQTSMYLCAISTGSSTDTQYFGPGTRLTVL.